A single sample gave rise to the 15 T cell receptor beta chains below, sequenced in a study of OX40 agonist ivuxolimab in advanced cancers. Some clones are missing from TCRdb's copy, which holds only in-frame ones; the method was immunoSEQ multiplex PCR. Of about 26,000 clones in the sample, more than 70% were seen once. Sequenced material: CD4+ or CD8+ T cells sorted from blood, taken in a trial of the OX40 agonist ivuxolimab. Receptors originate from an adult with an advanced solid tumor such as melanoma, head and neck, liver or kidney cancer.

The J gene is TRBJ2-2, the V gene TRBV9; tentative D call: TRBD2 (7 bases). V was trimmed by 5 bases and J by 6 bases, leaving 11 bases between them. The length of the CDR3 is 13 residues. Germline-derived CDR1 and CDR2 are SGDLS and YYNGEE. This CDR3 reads CASSPGGAGELFF. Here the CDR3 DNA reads TGTGCCAGCAGTCCGGGGGGCGCCGGGGAGCTGTTTTTT.

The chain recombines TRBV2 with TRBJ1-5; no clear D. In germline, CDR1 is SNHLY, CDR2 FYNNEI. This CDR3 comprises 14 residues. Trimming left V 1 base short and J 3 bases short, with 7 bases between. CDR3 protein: CASSEGEFNQPQHF. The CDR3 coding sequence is TGTGCCAGCAGTGAAGGGGAATTCAATCAGCCCCAGCATTTT.

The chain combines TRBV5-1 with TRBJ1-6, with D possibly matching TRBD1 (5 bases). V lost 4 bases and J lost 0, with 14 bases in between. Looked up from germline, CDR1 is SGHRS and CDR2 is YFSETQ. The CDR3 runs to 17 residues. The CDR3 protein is CASSLTVPSSYNSPLHF. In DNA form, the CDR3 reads TGCGCCAGCAGCCTGACAGTTCCCAGCTCCTATAATTCACCCCTCCACTTT.

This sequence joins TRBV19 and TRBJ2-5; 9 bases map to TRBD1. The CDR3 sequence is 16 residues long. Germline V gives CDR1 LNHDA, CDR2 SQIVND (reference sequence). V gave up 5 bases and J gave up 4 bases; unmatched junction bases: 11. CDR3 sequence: CASSPDTGGEGETQYF. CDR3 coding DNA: TGTGCCAGTAGTCCCGACACAGGGGGCGAGGGAGAGACCCAGTACTTC.

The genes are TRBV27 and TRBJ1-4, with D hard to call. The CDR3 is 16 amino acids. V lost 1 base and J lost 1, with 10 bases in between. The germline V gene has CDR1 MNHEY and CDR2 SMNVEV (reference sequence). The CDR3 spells CASSLYFGETNEKLFF. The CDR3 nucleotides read TGTGCCAGCAGTTTATATTTCGGGGAAACTAATGAAAAACTGTTTTTT.

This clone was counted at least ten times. This CDR3 reads CASSETESSYEQYF. In DNA form, the CDR3 reads TGTGCCAGCAGTGAAACGGAGAGCTCCTACGAGCAGTACTTC. V and J are TRBV6-4 and TRBJ2-7; no reliable D call. This CDR3 has 14 residues. Trimming took off 3 bases at V and 0 bases at J, with 9 bases between the two ends. Germline V gene sequence: CDR1 MRHNA, CDR2 SNTAGT.

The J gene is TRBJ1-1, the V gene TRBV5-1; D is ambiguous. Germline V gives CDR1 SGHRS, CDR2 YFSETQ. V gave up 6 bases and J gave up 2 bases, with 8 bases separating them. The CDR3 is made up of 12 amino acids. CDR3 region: CASTYSNTEAFF. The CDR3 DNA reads TGCGCCAGCACCTATTCAAACACTGAAGCTTTCTTT.

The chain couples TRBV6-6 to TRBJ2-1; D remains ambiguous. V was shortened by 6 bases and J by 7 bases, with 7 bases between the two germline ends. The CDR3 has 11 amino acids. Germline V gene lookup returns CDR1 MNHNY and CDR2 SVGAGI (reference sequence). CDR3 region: CASSAANEQFF. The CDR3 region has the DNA TGTGCCAGCAGCGCAGCAAATGAGCAGTTCTTC.

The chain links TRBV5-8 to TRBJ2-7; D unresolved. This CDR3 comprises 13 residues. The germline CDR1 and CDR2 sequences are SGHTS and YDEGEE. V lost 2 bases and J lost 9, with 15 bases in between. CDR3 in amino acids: CASSFINPSGQYF. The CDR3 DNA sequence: TGTGCCAGCAGCTTTATCAACCCCTCCGGGCAGTACTTC.

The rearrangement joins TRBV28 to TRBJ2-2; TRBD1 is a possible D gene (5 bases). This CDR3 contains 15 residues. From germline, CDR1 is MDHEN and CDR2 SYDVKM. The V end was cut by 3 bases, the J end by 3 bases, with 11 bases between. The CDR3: CASSFWQQDTGELFF. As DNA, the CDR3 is TGTGCCAGCAGTTTTTGGCAACAGGACACCGGGGAGCTGTTTTTT.

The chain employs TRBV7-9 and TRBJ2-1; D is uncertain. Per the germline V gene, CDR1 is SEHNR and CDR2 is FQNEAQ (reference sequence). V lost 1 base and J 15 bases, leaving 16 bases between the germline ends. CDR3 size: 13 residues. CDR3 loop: CASSLVTMVAGFF. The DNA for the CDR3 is TGTGCCAGCAGCTTAGTTACTATGGTCGCAGGGTTCTTC.

The CDR3 coding sequence is TGTGCCAGCAGTTCCAGTAGTGGTGAGCAGTACTTC. It codes for CASSSSSGEQYF. V gene TRBV6-6 combines with J gene TRBJ2-7; D gene ambiguous. The germline V gene encodes CDR1 MNHNY and CDR2 SVGAGI (reference sequence). V lost 4 bases and J 7 bases, leaving 11 bases between the germline ends. The CDR3 loop spans 12 amino acids.

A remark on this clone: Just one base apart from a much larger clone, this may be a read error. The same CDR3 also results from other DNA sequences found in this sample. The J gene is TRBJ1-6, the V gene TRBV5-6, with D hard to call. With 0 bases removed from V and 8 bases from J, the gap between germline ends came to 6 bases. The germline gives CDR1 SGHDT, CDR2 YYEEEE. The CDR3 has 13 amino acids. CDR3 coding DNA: TGTGCCAGCAGCTTGGGCACGCATTCACCCCTCCACTTT. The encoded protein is CASSLGTHSPLHF.

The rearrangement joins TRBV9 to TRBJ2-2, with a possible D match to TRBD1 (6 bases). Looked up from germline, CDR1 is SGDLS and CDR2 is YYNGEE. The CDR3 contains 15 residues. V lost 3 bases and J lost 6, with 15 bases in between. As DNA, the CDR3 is TGTGCCAGCAGCGGAGGGGGTCCTATTCCCGGGGAGCTGTTTTTT. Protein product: CASSGGGPIPGELFF. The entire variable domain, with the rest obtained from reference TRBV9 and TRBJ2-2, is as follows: DSGVTQTPKHLITATGQRVTLRCSPRSGDLSVYWYQQSLDQGLQFLIQYYNGEERAKGNILERFSAQQFPDLHSELNLSSLELGDSALYFCASSGGGPIPGELFFGEGSRLTVL.

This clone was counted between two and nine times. The DNA of the CDR3 is TGTGCCAGCAGCTTATTGATATTCGGCGGGGACCGCACAGATACGCAGTATTTT. Residues: CASSLLIFGGDRTDTQYF. The chain combines TRBV7-2 with TRBJ2-3; perhaps TRBD2 as D (6 bases). Per the germline V gene, CDR1 is SGHTA and CDR2 is FQGNSA. CDR3 length: 18 residues. V was shortened by 2 bases and J by 1 base, with 19 bases between the two germline ends.